The 29 T cell receptor beta chains below were found in one sample sequenced in a study of CD8+ T cells in alopecia areata. Extraction of RNA preceded its reverse transcription into cDNA, which served as the sequencing template. Data came from immunoSEQ multiplex PCR; TCRdb stores just in-frame clones and leaves some out. This sample yields over 25,000 clones, of which about 80% are seen a single time; about 19% belongs to the top ten. Sequences were obtained from NKG2D-low CD8+ T cells sorted from blood. The receptors here all came from a human donor with alopecia areata.

This chain uses TRBV29-1 with TRBJ2-1; D perhaps matches TRBD2 (5 bases). The CDR3 is 14 residues long. Germline assignment: CDR1 SQVTM and CDR2 ANQGSEA. Trimming took 4 bases from V and 0 from J, leaving 10 bases between them. CDR3 nucleotides: TGCAGCGTTGTGAGCGGCCCCTCCTACAATGAGCAGTTCTTC. Protein: CSVVSGPSYNEQFF.

The chain is built from TRBV14 and TRBJ2-5; maybe TRBD2 (5 bases). Trimming removed 2 bases from V and 5 bases from J, with 18 bases in between. CDR1 SGHDN and CDR2 FVKESK come from the germline V gene. The CDR3 has 16 residues. In nucleotides, the CDR3 is TGTGCCAGCAGCCAACTACTAGGTGGGGTGGACGAGACCCAGTACTTC. Translating it yields CASSQLLGGVDETQYF.

The chain has TRBV29-1 and TRBJ2-7, with no clear D. This CDR3 is 13 amino acids long. Germline V CDR1 and CDR2: SQVTM, ANQGSEA. Trimming stripped 6 bases from V and 2 bases from J, with 14 bases between. The DNA of the CDR3 is TGCAGCGTGGTCTTCGGAGAACCCTACGAGCAGTACTTC. Encoded protein: CSVVFGEPYEQYF.

This clone appeared a few times. J is TRBJ2-3 and V is TRBV28; 11 nucleotides agree with TRBD1. J gave up 2 bases and V 6 bases, and 4 bases lay outside the gene matches. Germline V gene sequence: CDR1 MDHEN, CDR2 SYDVKM. CDR3 length: 15 residues. CDR3 DNA: TGTGCCAGCAGGACAGGACAGGGGGCCACAGATACGCAGTATTTT. This translates into CASRTGQGATDTQYF. The entire variable domain, with the rest obtained from reference TRBV28 and TRBJ2-3, is as follows: DVKVTQSSRYLVKRTGEKVFLECVQDMDHENMFWYRQDPGLGLRLIYFSYDVKMKEKGDIPEGYSVSREKKERFSLILESASTNQTSMYLCASRTGQGATDTQYFGPGTRLTVL.

The chain employs TRBV27 and TRBJ2-5; TRBD2 matches 9 bases. The CDR3 runs 14 residues. In germline, CDR1 is MNHEY, CDR2 SMNVEV (reference sequence). After removal of 5 bases from V and 7 bases from J, the junction contained 8 bases not matched to a gene. This CDR3 is CASSPSGTSWTQYF. CDR3 DNA sequence: TGTGCCAGCAGTCCTAGCGGGACAAGCTGGACCCAGTACTTC.

The rearrangement links TRBV28 to TRBJ2-2; 11 bases agree with TRBD2. This CDR3 has 17 amino acids. Germline CDR1 MDHEN, CDR2 SYDVKM. V shed 2 bases and J 5 bases; nucleotides not matched to a gene: 7. CDR3 coding DNA: TGTGCCAGCAGTTTAACTAGCGGGGGACTAAGTACCGGGGAGCTGTTTTTT. This sequence encodes CASSLTSGGLSTGELFF.

The V call is TRBV6-1, the J call TRBJ2-3; 12 bases are shared with TRBD2. Germline lookup yields CDR1 MNHNS and CDR2 SASEGT. Trimming at V came to 1 base and at J to 4 bases, leaving 3 bases not matched to a gene. The CDR3 has 16 residues. In DNA, the CDR3 is TGTGCCAGCAGTGAAGTCGCTAGCGGGGGGGCAGATACGCAGTATTTT. This encodes CASSEVASGGADTQYF.

This clone showed up just a few times. The V call is TRBV19, the J call TRBJ2-1; 7 positions match TRBD2. CDR1 is LNHDA, CDR2 SQIVND, per germline (reference sequence). The CDR3 contains 16 residues. Losses at the gene ends were 3 bases for V and 2 bases for J; bases not matched to a gene: 7. The DNA of the CDR3 is TGTGCCAGTAGTATCGAGGGCGGGAGAACCTACAATGAGCAGTTCTTC. This gives the protein CASSIEGGRTYNEQFF.

This clone was observed once. The chain carries TRBV5-1 and TRBJ1-1; no reliable D call. V was clipped by 4 bases and J by 1 base, with 8 bases between them. CDR3 size: 13 residues. The germline CDR1 and CDR2 sequences are SGHRS and YFSETQ. The CDR3 region has the DNA TGCGCCAGCAGCCAGGACTGGAACACTGAAGCTTTCTTT. Residues: CASSQDWNTEAFF.

The CDR3 nucleotides are TGTGCCAGCAGTTCCTACAGGGGAGACGAGCAGTACTTC. Protein sequence: CASSSYRGDEQYF. The genes are TRBV6-5 and TRBJ2-7; TRBD1 matches at 7 bases. CDR1 is MNHEY and CDR2 is SVGAGI in the germline V gene. V shed 4 bases, J shed 5 bases, and the junction held 5 bases outside the gene matches. The CDR3 is made up of 13 amino acids.

This clone has only a few counts. The V gene is TRBV5-1, the J gene TRBJ2-1; 7 bases map to TRBD1. This CDR3 has 14 residues. The germline V gene encodes CDR1 SGHRS and CDR2 YFSETQ. J lost 2 bases, V lost 7 bases, and 6 bases had no gene match. The CDR3 loop reads CASRVGTAYNEQFF. The CDR3 bases are TGCGCCAGCCGGGTGGGGACAGCCTACAATGAGCAGTTCTTC.

V and J are TRBV4-3 and TRBJ1-1; D is unclear. The CDR3 loop spans 15 amino acids. CDR1 and CDR2 from the germline V gene are LGHNA and YSLEER. The V and J ends lost 0 bases and 0 bases respectively, with 8 bases between them. DNA of the CDR3: TGCGCCAGCAGCCAAGATGTGACGTTGAACACTGAAGCTTTCTTT. Amino acid sequence: CASSQDVTLNTEAFF.

J is TRBJ2-1 and V is TRBV25-1, with D perhaps matching TRBD2 (5 bases). Trimming removed 0 bases at V and 8 bases at J, with 11 bases between. This CDR3 has 14 amino acids. Germline CDR1 MGHDK, CDR2 SYGVNS. The DNA of the CDR3 is TGTGCCAGCAGTGAATATAACGGGCGGGATGAGCAGTTCTTC. The encoded protein is CASSEYNGRDEQFF. Complete variable domain (other parts from reference TRBV25-1 and TRBJ2-1): EADIYQTPRYLVIGTGKKITLECSQTMGHDKMYWYQQDPGMELHLIHYSYGVNSTEKGDLSSESTVSRIRTEHFPLTLESARPSHTSQYLCASSEYNGRDEQFFGPGTRLTVL.

This chain links TRBV5-1 with TRBJ2-7; 11 bases align to TRBD2. Germline V gene data show CDR1 as SGHRS and CDR2 as YFSETQ. The CDR3 runs 17 residues. J gave up 1 base and V 3 bases, and 9 bases lay outside the gene matches. CDR3 coding DNA: TGCGCCAGCAGCTGGACATCCGGGACTAGCGGATCCTACGAGCAGTACTTC. Protein: CASSWTSGTSGSYEQYF. Supplemented by reference TRBV5-1 and TRBJ2-7, the full variable domain reads KAGVTQTPRYLIKTRGQQVTLSCSPISGHRSVSWYQQTPGQGLQFLFEYFSETQRNKGNFPGRFSGRQFSNSRSEMNVSTLELGDSALYLCASSWTSGTSGSYEQYFGPGTRLTVT.

The chain carries TRBV15 and TRBJ1-5; 8 bases agree with TRBD1. V was pared by 4 bases and J by 9 bases, with 11 bases of the junction left unmatched. CDR1 is LNHNV, CDR2 YYDKDF, per germline (reference sequence). The CDR3 is 15 residues long. CDR3: CATSTGQGGSPPQHF. DNA of the CDR3: TGTGCCACCAGCACAGGACAGGGTGGATCCCCGCCCCAGCATTTT.

This clone was observed a handful of times. The chain couples TRBV7-9 to TRBJ2-1, with TRBD2 as a possible D gene (5 bases). The CDR3 loop spans 15 amino acids. The V end lost 5 bases, the J end lost 5 bases, and 16 bases lay between the germline ends. CDR1 and CDR2 (germline): SEHNR, FQNEAQ (reference sequence). This CDR3 is CASSHNRRAHNEQFF. CDR3 nucleotide sequence: TGTGCCAGCAGCCACAATCGGCGGGCCCACAATGAGCAGTTCTTC. Complete variable domain (other parts from reference TRBV7-9 and TRBJ2-1): DTGVSQNPRHKITKRGQNVTFRCDPISEHNRLYWYRQTLGQGPEFLTYFQNEAQLEKSRLLSDRFSAERPKGSFSTLEIQRTEQGDSAMYLCASSHNRRAHNEQFFGPGTRLTVL.

V and J are TRBV4-1 and TRBJ1-4; TRBD1 matches 9 bases. Germline V gene data show CDR1 as MGHRA and CDR2 as YSYEKL. The J segment lost 7 bases and the V segment lost 2 bases, leaving 8 bases of the junction unmatched. The CDR3 length is 16 residues. The CDR3 sequence: CASSQSPGTGFEKLFF. CDR3 bases: TGCGCCAGCAGCCAATCCCCCGGGACAGGGTTTGAAAAACTGTTTTTT.

In this sample, this clone turned up once. The rearrangement joins TRBV6-5 to TRBJ2-7; D remains ambiguous. V shed 0 bases and J shed 7 bases, with 10 bases lying between them. The CDR3 is made up of 13 amino acids. Germline values: CDR1 MNHEY, CDR2 SVGAGI. CDR3 amino acids: CASSYSLGREQYF. The CDR3 region has the DNA TGTGCCAGCAGTTACTCCCTCGGGCGAGAGCAGTACTTC.

The V gene is TRBV29-1, the J gene TRBJ2-7, with TRBD1 matching over 8 bases. The V gene end was trimmed by 5 bases and the J gene end by 1 base; junction bases not matched to a gene: 10. The CDR3 has 15 residues. The germline gives CDR1 SQVTM, CDR2 ANQGSEA. DNA of the CDR3: TGCAGCGTTTCCCCTTCCGGGACAGGTTCCTACGAGCAGTACTTC. Its protein product is CSVSPSGTGSYEQYF.

The chain uses TRBV29-1 and TRBJ2-7; D is undetermined. V was cut by 7 bases and J by 3 bases, with 10 bases left in between. Germline CDR1 reads SQVTM; CDR2 reads ANQGSEA. The CDR3 covers 11 residues. The CDR3 is CSGYADYEQYF. In DNA, the CDR3 is TGCAGCGGATACGCTGACTACGAGCAGTACTTC.

The chain is built from TRBV5-1 and TRBJ2-7; 11 nucleotides match TRBD2. V was clipped by 4 bases and J by 6 bases; unmatched bases: 9. Germline V CDR1 and CDR2: SGHRS, YFSETQ. This CDR3 spans 15 amino acids. CDR3 region: CASSPMLAGGSEQYF. The CDR3 DNA sequence: TGCGCCAGCAGCCCGATGCTAGCGGGGGGCTCCGAGCAGTACTTC.

The chain joins TRBV7-9 to TRBJ2-6; 7 bases are shared with TRBD1. Per the germline V gene, CDR1 is SEHNR and CDR2 is FQNEAQ (reference sequence). This CDR3 has 17 amino acids. Germline trimming cut 6 bases from V and 0 bases from J; bases unmatched to any gene: 8. For the CDR3, the DNA is TGTGCCAGCAGGCCTCGCGACAGGGCCTCTGGGGCCAACGTCCTGACTTTC. It is translated as CASRPRDRASGANVLTF.

This chain joins TRBV30 and TRBJ2-2; D unclear. CDR1 and CDR2 (germline): GTSNPN, SVGIG (reference sequence). The CDR3 contains 18 residues. The ends were cut back, 3 bases at V and 4 bases at J, with 24 bases in the middle. This CDR3 is CAWSALPRLGSPTGELFF. In DNA form, the CDR3 reads TGTGCCTGGAGCGCCCTTCCCCGTTTAGGCAGTCCCACCGGGGAGCTGTTTTTT.

The rearrangement uses TRBV18 and TRBJ2-1; 11 nucleotides line up with TRBD2. There are 16 residues in the CDR3. Trimming cost V 3 bases and J 4 bases; bases outside gene matches: 5. Germline CDR1 is KGHSH and CDR2 is LQKENI. This chain's CDR3 is CASSPILAGVYNEQFF. In DNA, the CDR3 is TGTGCCAGCTCACCTATACTAGCGGGAGTTTACAATGAGCAGTTCTTC.

The chain couples TRBV29-1 to TRBJ2-7; D possibly corresponds to TRBD1 (6 bases). The CDR3 is 13 residues long. Trimming stripped 5 bases from V and 2 bases from J, with 13 bases between. From germline, CDR1 is SQVTM and CDR2 ANQGSEA. DNA for the CDR3: TGCAGCGTTCCCGGGACATCAGCCTACGAGCAGTACTTC. This gives the protein CSVPGTSAYEQYF.

V usage is TRBV7-9 and J usage is TRBJ2-3; TRBD2 agrees at 9 bases. Trimming took 4 bases from V and 3 from J; bases not matched to a gene: 8. The CDR3 has 16 amino acids. Looked up from germline, CDR1 is SEHNR and CDR2 is FQNEAQ (reference sequence). The CDR3 is CASSSRLAVPTDTQYF. CDR3 nucleotides: TGTGCCAGCAGCTCCCGACTAGCGGTGCCAACAGATACGCAGTATTTT.

This clone was detected only once. This chain links TRBV2 with TRBJ2-3; 11 bases match TRBD2. CDR3 length: 20 amino acids. Unmatched junction bases numbered 13, after V lost 2 bases and J lost 0 bases. From germline, CDR1 is SNHLY and CDR2 FYNNEI. CDR3 DNA sequence: TGTGCCAGCAGTGAACCTACTAGCGGGGGCGCAGAAATTAGCACAGATACGCAGTATTTT. It is translated as CASSEPTSGGAEISTDTQYF.

Only one count was recorded for this clone. The chain combines TRBV11-2 with TRBJ2-1, with a weak D call TRBD2 (6 bases). The CDR3 totals 16 residues. Germline CDR1 and CDR2: SGHAT and FQNNGV. V lost 2 bases to trimming and J lost 0 bases, with 11 bases between them. The CDR3, as DNA: TGTGCCAGCAGCTTAAGCGGGTTAAGCTCCTACAATGAGCAGTTCTTC. Its translation: CASSLSGLSSYNEQFF.

This rearrangement joins TRBV4-1 to TRBJ2-2; D gene ambiguous. This CDR3 has 13 residues. Germline V CDR1 and CDR2: MGHRA, YSYEKL. V was shortened by 0 bases and J by 4 bases, with 3 bases between the two germline ends. The DNA for the CDR3 is TGCGCCAGCAGCCAAGATTTCACCGGGGAGCTGTTTTTT. It yields the protein CASSQDFTGELFF.